This T cell receptor beta chain is from a study of blood T cell repertoires in COVID-19 (dated by TCRdb to the early 2020s). General notes on the study: Samples from collaborators originated in the United States, Italy and Spain and spanned both the acute and convalescent phases of COVID-19. The samples were drawn from the first 160 participants of the ongoing ImmuneRACE study and from 1,254 subjects provided by 6 global collaborators. A freely available public database, intended as a resource for researchers studying the immune response to SARS-CoV-2, is where the repertoires were released. Sample metadata almost always included a de-identified subject ID, COVID-19 status, age in years and sex. The material from the prospective study consisted of cDNA or gDNA derived from T cells, B-cell-depleted T cells, or PBMCs. Deeply sampled blood TCRbeta repertoires from subjects exposed to, actively infected with, or recovered from COVID-19 were included in the dataset. Where available, HLA class I and class II types were taken from metadata supplied by the sample provider and were not determined by assay-based typing. General study outcomes and caveats: Clinical and demographic metadata were provided uncurated, with the amount varying by source and participant.

Inclusive of the bounding cysteine and phenylalanine, the CDR3 is 14 residues long. Just CDR3 DNA is preserved here, 42 bases in frame from base 1. V was cut back by 7 bases and J by 4 bases, leaving a gap of 11 bases between them. Per the germline V gene, SNHLY is the CDR1 and FYNNEI is the CDR2. Participants in the prospective study were enrolled through a virtual design, were aged roughly 18 to 100 years, and lived in about 25 United States geographic areas. In the prospective study, participants were assigned to cohorts based on the clinical history participants reported in a screening survey and a study questionnaire. Recovered participants in ImmuneRACE Cohort 3 were defined by two consecutive negative NP/OP PCR tests, clearance by a healthcare professional, or resolution of symptoms. In the prospective study, mobile phlebotomists collected whole blood, serum and a nasopharyngeal or oropharyngeal swab from each participant. Additional blood draws and questionnaires over an approximately 2-month period could optionally be provided by prospective study participants. Before DNA extraction, blood samples from the prospective study were shipped at room temperature or frozen.

The immunoSEQ Assay, a bias-controlled multiplex PCR, was used to amplify TCRbeta CDR3 regions from genomic DNA. Per the authors' processing: Within the assay, amplification of reference gene primers was used to estimate how many nucleated cells each sample contained. To quantify the absolute abundance of each unique TCRbeta CDR3 rearrangement, sequence reads were collapsed and filtered. For each sample, productive Simpson clonality was calculated as the square root of Simpson's diversity index over productive rearrangements. Imported from immuneACCESS, the table was reduced by TCRdb to in-frame sequences with V and J called. These copies leave out some clones; in studies compared against another copy, an unresolved V gene accounts for under half, and the cause of the remainder is not known. V, J and clone size reflect that table, while D and trimming were determined from the DNA. Present in this sample are about 190,000 clones, about 81% of which were seen just once. Approximately 3% of the sample is taken by the ten largest.

Comment on this clone: It lacks a known antigen. Per-base quality was not reported, and no clone a single base away is much larger than it.

The sequence links TRBV2 to TRBJ1-6; perhaps TRBD1 is the D gene, with 5 bases matching. This TCR was sampled from a woman aged 30 to 39 who had recovered from COVID-19. The sample consisted of PBMCs or T cells enriched from blood (not recorded which). The CDR3 protein is CASIRQPYNSPLHF. The DNA reads TGTGCCAGCATTAGACAGCCATATAATTCACCCCTCCACTTT. The full variable domain, completed from the reference TRBV2 and TRBJ1-6 proteins outside the CDR3, reads EPEVTQTPSHQVTQMGQEVILRCVPISNHLYFYWYRQILGQKVEFLVSFYNNEISEKSEIFDDQFSVERPDGSNFTLKIRSTKLEDSAMYFCASIRQPYNSPLHFGNGTRLTVT.